This entry lists 32 T cell receptor beta chains sequenced from one sample in a study of blood T cell repertoires in COVID-19. Data came from immunoSEQ multiplex PCR; TCRdb stores just in-frame clones and leaves some out. The sample carries about 130,000 clones, under 95% recorded once. Sequenced material: peripheral blood. These receptors were taken from a man in his 60s with COVID-19, enrolled during active disease.

The gene calls are TRBV5-1 and TRBJ2-7; 11 bases line up with TRBD2. This CDR3 contains 16 residues. V gave up 0 bases and J gave up 2 bases; unmatched junction bases: 4. CDR1 is SGHRS, CDR2 YFSETQ, per germline. Written as DNA, the CDR3 is TGCGCCAGCAGCTTGGGCCTGGGACTAGCGGCCTACGAGCAGTACTTC. Translated, it gives CASSLGLGLAAYEQYF.

The DNA of the CDR3 is TGCGCCAGCAGCTTCGCTGGACAGCCTAATGAAAAACTGTTTTTT. Its translation is CASSFAGQPNEKLFF. The chain has TRBV5-1 and TRBJ1-4, with D possibly being TRBD1 (6 bases). V shed 2 bases and J shed 3 bases, with 11 bases lying between them. The CDR3 contains 15 residues. Germline CDR1 is SGHRS and CDR2 is YFSETQ.

The chain links TRBV28 to TRBJ1-5; TRBD1 matches at 7 bases. This CDR3 spans 18 amino acids. Germline CDR1 and CDR2: MDHEN and SYDVKM. The junction had 14 bases not matched to a gene; V was cut back by 6 bases and J by 0 bases. Here the CDR3 DNA reads TGTGCCAGCAGGACGGGAGGGGGCGAAGGTGCTAGCAATCAGCCCCAGCATTTT. Translation gives CASRTGGGEGASNQPQHF.

The chain links TRBV20-1 to TRBJ2-7; a weak D match, TRBD2 (5 bases). In germline, CDR1 is DFQATT, CDR2 SNEGSKA (reference sequence). The CDR3 loop spans 9 amino acids. Written as DNA, the CDR3 is TGCACCGTAGGACTCGGGCAGTACTTC. Translated: CTVGLGQYF.

This chain uses TRBV19 with TRBJ2-1; 8 bases agree with TRBD2. J lost 0 bases, V lost 5 bases, and 12 bases had no gene match. In germline, CDR1 is LNHDA, CDR2 SQIVND (reference sequence). The length of the CDR3 is 18 residues. In DNA, the CDR3 is TGTGCCAGTAGTCGGGCAGCGGGAGCTGAGAGCTCCTACAATGAGCAGTTCTTC. It encodes CASSRAAGAESSYNEQFF.

This rearrangement joins TRBV5-1 to TRBJ2-1; 11 bases align to TRBD2. This CDR3 is 14 amino acids long. Trimming cost V 2 bases and J 7 bases; bases outside gene matches: 2. The germline CDR1 and CDR2 sequences are SGHRS and YFSETQ. The CDR3 DNA is TGCGCCAGCAGCTTTACTAGCGGGAGAAATGAGCAGTTCTTC. Translated: CASSFTSGRNEQFF.

This clone has only one observation. The V gene is TRBV29-1, the J gene TRBJ1-1; 9 nucleotides agree with TRBD1. V dropped 3 bases and J dropped 3; count of bases not matched to a gene: 8. This CDR3 is 15 amino acids long. Germline V gene data show CDR1 as SQVTM and CDR2 as ANQGSEA. CDR3 residues: CSVDTTGTGYTEAFF. The CDR3 DNA reads as TGCAGCGTTGATACCACGGGGACAGGGTACACTGAAGCTTTCTTT.

This sequence joins TRBV4-1 and TRBJ2-1, with D possibly TRBD2 on 6 matching bases. Between the trimmed V and J ends, which lost 0 bases and 4 bases, there was a span of 10 bases. This CDR3 has 15 amino acids. Germline V gives CDR1 MGHRA, CDR2 YSYEKL. The DNA for the CDR3 is TGCGCCAGCAGCCAAGATGAGGAGGGATACAATGAGCAGTTCTTC. Translating it yields CASSQDEEGYNEQFF.

The chain links TRBV28 to TRBJ2-6, with 7 bases aligning to TRBD1. The CDR3 covers 14 residues. J was trimmed by 9 bases and V by 6 bases; bases with no gene match: 8. CDR1 is MDHEN, CDR2 SYDVKM, per germline. CDR3 protein: CASSPQGPINVLTF. The CDR3, as DNA: TGTGCCAGCAGCCCACAGGGGCCCATCAACGTCCTGACTTTC.

The chain links TRBV7-2 to TRBJ1-4; TRBD1 might be the D (6 bases). Germline CDR1 SGHTA, CDR2 FQGNSA. CDR3 length: 14 amino acids. V lost 5 bases, J lost 7 bases, and 14 bases lay in between. This chain's CDR3 is CASSSTGFSEKLFF. For the CDR3, the DNA is TGTGCCAGCAGCAGTACAGGGTTTAGTGAAAAACTGTTTTTT.

This clone was seen only a few times. The V and J genes are TRBV6-5 and TRBJ2-7, with 10 bases fitting TRBD1. The germline gives CDR1 MNHEY, CDR2 SVGAGI. Trimming removed 2 bases from V and 5 bases from J; junction bases left unmatched: 3. The CDR3 totals 14 residues. The DNA of the CDR3 is TGTGCCAGCAGTTACGGGACAGGGGTAAACGAGCAGTACTTC. Translation gives CASSYGTGVNEQYF.

This rearrangement joins TRBV19 to TRBJ2-1; 10 bases map to TRBD1. J lost 3 bases, V lost 2 bases, and 4 bases had no gene match. Germline V gene lookup returns CDR1 LNHDA and CDR2 SQIVND (reference sequence). The CDR3 sequence is 16 residues long. This CDR3 reads CASSIRTGGHYNEQFF. Here the CDR3 DNA reads TGTGCCAGTAGTATAAGGACAGGGGGTCACTACAATGAGCAGTTCTTC.

The chain combines TRBV28 with TRBJ2-5; 11 bases are a match to TRBD2. The ends lost 4 bases at V and 2 bases at J; junction bases unmatched: 6. The CDR3 runs to 16 residues. Germline CDR1 MDHEN, CDR2 SYDVKM. In nucleotides, the CDR3 is TGTGCCAGCAGTTCTCAGGGACTAGCGGAACAAGAGACCCAGTACTTC. Translated, it gives CASSSQGLAEQETQYF.

This chain uses TRBV12-3 or TRBV12-4 with TRBJ1-1; the D is unclear. V shed 6 bases and J shed 0 bases, with 8 bases lying between them. The CDR3 extends over 13 amino acids. Here the CDR3 reads CASRVDMNTEAFF. Written as DNA, the CDR3 is TGTGCCAGCAGAGTAGACATGAACACTGAAGCTTTCTTT.

J is TRBJ1-1 and V is TRBV27; tentatively, D is TRBD1 (6 bases). The CDR3 consists of 15 residues. V lost 6 bases and J 0 bases, leaving 14 bases between the germline ends. The germline CDR1 and CDR2 sequences are MNHEY and SMNVEV (reference sequence). The CDR3 DNA reads as TGTGCCAGCAGCCCGGGACACCCACTGAACACTGAAGCTTTCTTT. Protein: CASSPGHPLNTEAFF.

V is TRBV24-1 and J is TRBJ2-1, with 8 bases lining up with TRBD2. The CDR3 has 14 residues. Unmatched junction bases numbered 9, after V lost 5 bases and J lost 10 bases. Germline CDR1 reads KGHDR; CDR2 reads SFDVKD. CDR3 DNA: TGTGCCACCAGTGTTCCTAGCGGGTCCAACGAGCAGTTCTTC. Translated, it gives CATSVPSGSNEQFF.

The J gene is TRBJ1-3, the V gene TRBV30; possible D gene TRBD1, 6 bases. CDR3 length: 14 residues. Germline CDR1 is GTSNPN and CDR2 is SVGIG (reference sequence). V gave up 0 bases and J gave up 1 base, with 7 bases separating them. CDR3 in amino acids: CAWSVGGSGNTIYF. The CDR3 coding sequence is TGTGCCTGGAGTGTAGGGGGTTCTGGAAACACCATATATTTT.

The CDR3 coding sequence is TGCAGCGTGGGACAGGACGGGGAGCAGTTCTTC. Amino acids: CSVGQDGEQFF. The V call is TRBV29-1, the J call TRBJ2-1; 8 bases fit TRBD1. Germline lookup yields CDR1 SQVTM and CDR2 ANQGSEA. The CDR3 sequence is 11 residues long. V shed 6 bases, J shed 10 bases, and the junction held 5 bases outside the gene matches.

The chain couples TRBV7-2 to TRBJ2-5; D uncertain. The CDR3 spans 11 residues. Germline CDR1 SGHTA, CDR2 FQGNSA. V lost 3 bases to trimming and J lost 4 bases, with 3 bases between them. CDR3 loop: CASSFIETQYF. The CDR3 coding sequence is TGTGCCAGCAGCTTTATAGAGACCCAGTACTTC.

The DNA of the CDR3 is TGTGCCAGCAGTTCCTCAGAAGCGAATCAGCCCCAGCATTTT. Translated, it gives CASSSSEANQPQHF. The chain combines TRBV7-9 with TRBJ1-5; D unclear. The CDR3 is made up of 14 amino acids. Deletions cut 6 bases from V and 4 bases from J, with 13 bases between. Germline values: CDR1 SEHNR, CDR2 FQNEAQ (reference sequence).

The chain is built from TRBV28 and TRBJ2-5, with D tentatively TRBD2 (6 bases). The V end lost 4 bases, the J end lost 5 bases, and 20 bases lay between the germline ends. Germline V gene sequence: CDR1 MDHEN, CDR2 SYDVKM. The CDR3 has 16 residues. As DNA, the CDR3 is TGTGCCAGCAGTTCCCCCGGAGGGGAGCGGAGGGAGACCCAGTACTTC. Its protein is CASSSPGGERRETQYF.

The V call is TRBV5-1, the J call TRBJ2-7; D might be TRBD1 (6 bases). Per the germline V gene, CDR1 is SGHRS and CDR2 is YFSETQ. This CDR3 has 15 amino acids. V shed 0 bases and J shed 0 bases, with 10 bases lying between them. The CDR3 DNA is TGCGCCAGCAGCTTGGCCGGACAGTTCTCCTACGAGCAGTACTTC. Translating gives CASSLAGQFSYEQYF.

This chain uses TRBV6-6 with TRBJ1-3; D may be TRBD1 (6 bases). Trimming took off 8 bases at V and 0 bases at J, with 11 bases between the two ends. This CDR3 spans 14 amino acids. CDR1 and CDR2 from the germline V gene are MNHNY and SVGAGI (reference sequence). The CDR3 DNA follows: TGTGCCAGCGGGGGGGCTACCTCTGGAAACACCATATATTTT. Protein sequence: CASGGATSGNTIYF.

A single count supports this clone. V gene TRBV5-4 combines with J gene TRBJ2-1; 7 bases are a match to TRBD2. V was clipped by 0 bases and J by 5 bases; unmatched bases: 2. Germline V gives CDR1 SGHNT, CDR2 YYREEE (reference sequence). This CDR3 region has 14 residues. CDR3 nucleotides: TGTGCCAGCAGCTTGGGCGGGAGCCACAATGAGCAGTTCTTC. Protein product: CASSLGGSHNEQFF.

The chain has TRBV10-3 and TRBJ1-1; TRBD1 might be the D (5 bases). The CDR3 covers 13 residues. Germline CDR1 reads ENHRY; CDR2 reads SYGVKD. V was clipped by 7 bases and J by 4 bases, with 13 bases between them. As DNA, the CDR3 is TGTGCCATCAATCCACGACAGAGCACTGAAGCTTTCTTT. It codes for CAINPRQSTEAFF.

The CDR3 protein is CASSSTKPQGDTQYF. Written as DNA, the CDR3 is TGTGCCAGCAGCTCAACAAAGCCCCAGGGAGATACGCAGTATTTT. This sequence joins TRBV11-3 and TRBJ2-3, with a possible D match to TRBD1 (5 bases). The length of the CDR3 is 15 residues. Trimming pared 4 bases from V and 5 bases from J, leaving 16 bases between. The germline V gene encodes CDR1 SGHNT and CDR2 YENEEA.

Only one count was recorded for this clone. The V gene is TRBV14, the J gene TRBJ2-7; 10 bases agree with TRBD2. CDR3 length equals 14 residues. J lost 4 bases, V lost 2 bases, and 2 bases had no gene match. In germline, CDR1 is SGHDN, CDR2 FVKESK. The CDR3 DNA reads as TGTGCCAGCAGCCAACTAGCGGGAGCTTACGAGCAGTACTTC. As protein: CASSQLAGAYEQYF.

V is TRBV13 and J is TRBJ2-2, with TRBD2 matching over 8 bases. Germline lookup yields CDR1 PRHDT and CDR2 FYEKMQ (reference sequence). The CDR3 consists of 16 residues. V was pared by 1 base and J by 5 bases, with 6 bases of the junction left unmatched. The CDR3 region has the DNA TGTGCCAGCAGCTTAGAGGCGGGAGGAATGACCGGGGAGCTGTTTTTT. Amino acid sequence: CASSLEAGGMTGELFF.

This chain links TRBV9 with TRBJ2-1; 9 bases are a match to TRBD2. The V and J ends lost 2 bases and 6 bases, in that order; junction bases with no gene match: 6. The CDR3 sequence is 15 residues long. Germline assignment: CDR1 SGDLS and CDR2 YYNGEE. CDR3 in amino acids: CASSVRLAAPNEQFF. Here the CDR3 DNA reads TGTGCCAGCAGCGTTCGACTAGCGGCCCCCAATGAGCAGTTCTTC.

The chain links TRBV5-1 to TRBJ2-1, with 7 positions matching TRBD2. CDR1 SGHRS and CDR2 YFSETQ come from the germline V gene. The length of the CDR3 is 14 residues. Trimming removed 4 bases from V and 8 bases from J; junction bases left unmatched: 9. DNA for the CDR3: TGCGCCAGCAGCCAGGGAGGGACTAACGATGAGCAGTTCTTC. It specifies CASSQGGTNDEQFF.

The chain is built from TRBV7-8 and TRBJ2-3; the match to TRBD1 covers 9 bases. J was trimmed by 4 bases and V by 7 bases; bases with no gene match: 6. Germline V CDR1 and CDR2: SGHVS, FQNEAQ. The CDR3 sequence is 14 residues long. CDR3: CASTWTGEADTQYF. CDR3 nucleotides: TGTGCCAGCACCTGGACAGGGGAAGCAGATACGCAGTATTTT.

The V gene is TRBV15, the J gene TRBJ2-7; 8 positions agree with TRBD2. Germline CDR1 and CDR2: LNHNV and YYDKDF (reference sequence). The CDR3 is 17 residues long. V lost 1 base, J lost 6 bases, and 14 bases stayed unmatched. In DNA, the CDR3 is TGTGCCACCAGCAGAGGCTTGGCGGGAGGAGTAAAGCTCGAGCAGTACTTC. This gives the protein CATSRGLAGGVKLEQYF.